The 18 T cell receptor beta chains in this list originate from one sample, sequenced in a study of circulating and synovial CD4+ cells in juvenile arthritis. TCRdb keeps only in-frame clones here, not all; method: immunoSEQ multiplex PCR. This table holds around 17,000 clones, around nine tenths found once. Sequences were obtained from CD4+ T cells from blood. Receptors were obtained from a human donor with juvenile idiopathic arthritis.

The chain couples TRBV2 to TRBJ1-2; 8 bases match TRBD1. Germline CDR1 SNHLY, CDR2 FYNNEI. The CDR3 length is 13 residues. Trimming at V came to 6 bases and at J to 8 bases, leaving 8 bases not matched to a gene. The CDR3 sequence: CASRAGGSGGYTF. For the CDR3, the DNA is TGTGCCAGCAGAGCAGGGGGCTCGGGCGGCTACACCTTC.

This chain links TRBV6-5 with TRBJ2-5; 10 bases line up with TRBD2. The CDR3 spans 14 residues. The ends lost 6 bases at V and 2 bases at J; junction bases unmatched: 3. Germline CDR1 reads MNHEY; CDR2 reads SVGAGI. CDR3 sequence reads: CASRVLAGQETQYF. DNA of the CDR3: TGTGCCAGCAGGGTACTAGCGGGACAAGAGACCCAGTACTTC.

The V gene is TRBV18, the J gene TRBJ1-6; 9 positions agree with TRBD1. The CDR3 extends over 16 amino acids. V gave up 0 bases and J gave up 4 bases; unmatched junction bases: 1. Germline values: CDR1 KGHSH, CDR2 LQKENI. The DNA of the CDR3 is TGTGCCAGCTCACCACCGACAGGGGGATATAATTCACCCCTCCACTTT. It codes for CASSPPTGGYNSPLHF.

This rearrangement joins TRBV7-9 to TRBJ2-1, with TRBD1 matching 8 bases. V shed 2 bases, J shed 4 bases, and the junction held 7 bases outside the gene matches. Germline assignment: CDR1 SEHNR and CDR2 FQNEAQ (reference sequence). The length of the CDR3 is 16 residues. For the CDR3, the DNA is TGTGCCAGCAGCTTACTTCCAGGGGGCGGGTACAATGAGCAGTTCTTC. It encodes CASSLLPGGGYNEQFF.

This chain links TRBV5-1 with TRBJ2-7; 13 nucleotides agree with TRBD2. Germline values: CDR1 SGHRS, CDR2 YFSETQ. V lost 3 bases, J lost 2 bases, and 8 bases stayed unmatched. The CDR3 extends over 17 amino acids. For the CDR3, the DNA is TGCGCCAGCAGCTCGAGGACTAGCGGGGGAAGGGCCTACGAGCAGTACTTC. Encoded protein: CASSSRTSGGRAYEQYF.

The V and J genes are TRBV15 and TRBJ1-2, with D tentatively TRBD1 (5 bases). Germline V gene data show CDR1 as LNHNV and CDR2 as YYDKDF (reference sequence). This CDR3 is 14 amino acids long. Trimming shortened V by 1 base and J by 3 bases, and 9 bases separated the two germline ends. The CDR3 DNA follows: TGTGCCACCAGCAGAGCGGGGGTCGACTATGGCTACACCTTC. Translation: CATSRAGVDYGYTF.

The chain employs TRBV4-2 and TRBJ1-4; D gene unclear. Germline values: CDR1 LGHNA, CDR2 YNFKEQ. The CDR3 sequence is 11 residues long. V dropped 2 bases and J dropped 8 bases, with 3 bases sitting between them. CDR3 sequence: CASSQLEKLFF. DNA of the CDR3: TGTGCCAGCAGCCAACTAGAAAAACTGTTTTTT.

The V call is TRBV9, the J call TRBJ2-6; D is perhaps TRBD2 (7 bases). From germline, CDR1 is SGDLS and CDR2 YYNGEE. V shed 2 bases and J shed 0 bases, with 9 bases lying between them. This CDR3 has 16 residues. The CDR3 coding sequence is TGTGCCAGCAGCGTCGGGGGGCTCTCTGGGGCCAACGTCCTGACTTTC. Translation: CASSVGGLSGANVLTF.

The chain couples TRBV9 to TRBJ1-1; 7 positions agree with TRBD1. V shed 4 bases and J 5 bases; nucleotides not matched to a gene: 11. The CDR3 extends over 15 amino acids. Germline V CDR1 and CDR2: SGDLS, YYNGEE. The CDR3 loop is CASSQGGAGRTEAFF. The DNA for the CDR3 is TGTGCCAGCAGCCAAGGGGGCGCGGGGAGGACTGAAGCTTTCTTT.

This clone was found once. The gene calls are TRBV10-3 and TRBJ2-7; maybe TRBD2 (7 bases). The ends were cut back, 4 bases at V and 2 bases at J, with 21 bases in the middle. Germline CDR1 ENHRY, CDR2 SYGVKD. The CDR3 has 17 residues. CDR3 bases: TGTGCCATCAGTGGGGGAGGGGGGAAGAAGGGTACCTACGAGCAGTACTTC. Translated, it gives CAISGGGGKKGTYEQYF.

The chain uses TRBV18 and TRBJ1-1, with 10 bases matching TRBD1. The CDR3 runs 14 residues. CDR1 KGHSH and CDR2 LQKENI come from the germline V gene. The trim removed 6 bases at V and 5 bases at J, leaving 6 bases unmatched. The CDR3: CASSPGTGETEAFF. CDR3 sequence (DNA): TGTGCCAGCTCTCCCGGGACAGGGGAGACTGAAGCTTTCTTT.

This clone appeared a single time. V gene TRBV7-3 combines with J gene TRBJ1-1; 7 positions match TRBD1. Germline CDR1 reads SGHTA; CDR2 reads FQGTGA. V was pared by 5 bases and J by 3 bases, with 15 bases of the junction left unmatched. The CDR3 runs to 17 residues. CDR3 DNA sequence: TGTGCCAGCAGCCCCCAGACAGGGAGTCGGGGGTACACTGAAGCTTTCTTT. Protein sequence: CASSPQTGSRGYTEAFF.

This chain connects TRBV5-1 to TRBJ2-5; 12 nucleotides align to TRBD2. V shed 7 bases, J shed 4 bases, and the junction held 2 bases outside the gene matches. This CDR3 is built from 13 residues. Germline CDR1 SGHRS, CDR2 YFSETQ. DNA of the CDR3: TGCGCCAGCGGGGGACTAGCGGGAGAGACCCAGTACTTC. Translated: CASGGLAGETQYF.

This chain uses TRBV7-3 with TRBJ2-5; TRBD2 is a possible D gene (6 bases). The better agreement between TRBJ2-7 and the DNA end casts doubt on the J call. The length of the CDR3 is 14 residues. CDR1 is SGHTA and CDR2 is FQGTGA in the germline V gene. The CDR3, as DNA: TGTGCCAGCAGCCGGGGACCCGGACTACACGAGCAGTACTTC. The encoded protein is CASSRGPGLHEQYF.

This clone is a singleton in its sample. The V and J genes are TRBV5-1 and TRBJ2-1; tentatively, D is TRBD2 (6 bases). Germline lookup yields CDR1 SGHRS and CDR2 YFSETQ. V was cut by 0 bases and J by 0 bases, with 13 bases left in between. This CDR3 is built from 17 residues. The CDR3 sequence: CASSLAREWGSYNEQFF. In DNA, the CDR3 is TGCGCCAGCAGCTTGGCCCGGGAGTGGGGCTCCTACAATGAGCAGTTCTTC.

V and J are TRBV2 and TRBJ2-3, with 14 bases matching TRBD2. Germline lookup yields CDR1 SNHLY and CDR2 FYNNEI. CDR3 length equals 14 residues. Trimming cost V 9 bases and J 1 base; bases outside gene matches: 0. CDR3 bases: TGTGCCAGGGGACTAGCGGGGGGCACAGATACGCAGTATTTT. This gives the protein CARGLAGGTDTQYF.

J is TRBJ1-5 and V is TRBV4-2, with 8 bases fitting TRBD1. CDR1 and CDR2 (germline): LGHNA, YNFKEQ. This CDR3 is 16 amino acids long. V shed 0 bases and J 3 bases; nucleotides not matched to a gene: 4. CDR3 protein: CASSQDGQGFNQPQHF. CDR3 sequence (DNA): TGTGCCAGCAGCCAAGACGGACAGGGCTTCAATCAGCCCCAGCATTTT.

This chain links TRBV2 with TRBJ2-5, with TRBD2 as a possible D gene (6 bases). From germline, CDR1 is SNHLY and CDR2 FYNNEI. Trimming left V 3 bases short and J 5 bases short, with 16 bases between. The CDR3 has 15 residues. CDR3 DNA sequence: TGTGCCAGCAGTGACCTACTAGCCACCCGGGAGACCCAGTACTTC. It translates to CASSDLLATRETQYF.